Listed below are T cell receptor beta chains from one sample, sequenced in a study of T cells after yellow fever vaccination. TCRdb ran MiXCR on the 5' RACE reads and lists one entry per CDR3 protein. The table shows approximately 330,000 distinct CDR3 sequences, with about 4% occurring only once. Specimen: PBMCs, collected 5 days after the yellow fever booster vaccination. The receptors were gathered from a man between 18 and 35 years old who received the YFV17D yellow fever vaccine. Each CDR3 is given with its conserved first and last residue. The order of the fields is clone size, D gene, J gene, V gene, CDR3 protein, CDR3 DNA. A D gene is named only where the DNA matches it firmly. Clone sizes are given selectively: once, few, many, or a class where the clone is expanded.

clone size: .; D gene: TRBD1; J gene: TRBJ1-5; V gene: TRBV18; CDR3 protein: CASSPTGTGDQPQHF; CDR3 DNA: TGTGCCAGCTCACCTACAGGGACAGGGGACCAGCCCCAGCATTTT
clone size: few; D gene: TRBD1; J gene: TRBJ2-5; V gene: TRBV9; CDR3 protein: CASSGQGESRETQYF; CDR3 DNA: TGTGCCAGCAGCGGACAGGGGGAGTCCCGAGAGACCCAGTACTTC
clone size: many; D gene: .; J gene: TRBJ2-7; V gene: TRBV4-2; CDR3 protein: CASSQGGAAGAPAYEQYF; CDR3 DNA: TGTGCCAGCAGCCAAGGCGGAGCGGCAGGGGCCCCAGCCTACGAGCAGTACTTC
clone size: few; D gene: .; J gene: TRBJ2-1; V gene: TRBV7-2; CDR3 protein: CASSSDRSYNEQFF; CDR3 DNA: TGTGCCAGCAGCTCGGACAGATCCTACAATGAGCAGTTCTTC
clone size: few; D gene: TRBD1; J gene: TRBJ2-1; V gene: TRBV12-3/TRBV12-4; CDR3 protein: CASSSTPTGGSYNEQFF; CDR3 DNA: TGTGCCAGCAGTTCCACACCGACAGGGGGCTCCTACAATGAGCAGTTCTTC
clone size: .; D gene: .; J gene: TRBJ2-1; V gene: TRBV7-6; CDR3 protein: CASSPELATYNEQFF; CDR3 DNA: TGTGCCAGCAGCCCAGAACTAGCAACCTACAATGAGCAGTTCTTC
clone size: .; D gene: TRBD1; J gene: TRBJ1-2; V gene: TRBV6-2/TRBV6-3; CDR3 protein: CASSFWTGSYGYTF; CDR3 DNA: TGTGCCAGCAGTTTCTGGACAGGTTCCTATGGCTACACCTTC
clone size: .; D gene: .; J gene: TRBJ2-5; V gene: TRBV5-4; CDR3 protein: CASSFPGGNQETQYF; CDR3 DNA: TGTGCCAGCAGCTTTCCCGGCGGCAACCAAGAGACCCAGTACTTC
clone size: many; D gene: .; J gene: TRBJ2-1; V gene: TRBV20-1; CDR3 protein: CSASINEQFF; CDR3 DNA: TGCAGTGCTAGTATTAATGAGCAGTTCTTC
clone size: .; D gene: .; J gene: TRBJ1-1; V gene: TRBV10-1; CDR3 protein: CASSESTGRSAFF; CDR3 DNA: TGCGCCAGCAGTGAGTCGACGGGCCGAAGCGCTTTCTTT
clone size: many; D gene: TRBD1; J gene: TRBJ1-1; V gene: TRBV29-1; CDR3 protein: CSGPGGWGMNTEAFF; CDR3 DNA: TGCAGCGGACCAGGGGGCTGGGGTATGAACACTGAAGCTTTCTTT
clone size: few; D gene: .; J gene: TRBJ1-5; V gene: TRBV5-6; CDR3 protein: CASSVLGGSNQPQHF; CDR3 DNA: TGTGCCAGCAGTGTTTTGGGCGGTAGCAATCAGCCCCAGCATTTT
clone size: few; D gene: .; J gene: TRBJ1-2; V gene: TRBV7-2; CDR3 protein: CASTLDWGADLDGYTF; CDR3 DNA: TGTGCCAGCACCCTGGATTGGGGGGCGGACCTCGATGGCTACACCTTC
clone size: many; D gene: .; J gene: TRBJ1-3; V gene: TRBV21-1; CDR3 protein: CASTLGGGGSGNTIYF; CDR3 DNA: TGTGCCAGCACCCTCGGGGGCGGCGGCTCTGGAAACACCATATATTTT
clone size: many; D gene: .; J gene: TRBJ1-2; V gene: TRBV5-1; CDR3 protein: CASSWTGDNYGYTF; CDR3 DNA: TGCGCCAGCAGCTGGACGGGGGATAACTATGGCTACACCTTC
clone size: many; D gene: .; J gene: TRBJ2-6; V gene: TRBV5-1; CDR3 protein: CASSLRPSGANVLTF; CDR3 DNA: TGCGCCAGCAGCTTGCGGCCCTCTGGGGCCAACGTCCTGACTTTC
clone size: few; D gene: .; J gene: TRBJ1-1; V gene: TRBV2; CDR3 protein: CASSEENEVFF; CDR3 DNA: TGTGCCAGCAGTGAAGAAAATGAAGTTTTCTTT
clone size: many; D gene: TRBD1; J gene: TRBJ2-3; V gene: TRBV11-2; CDR3 protein: CASSLGGGKDTQYF; CDR3 DNA: TGTGCCAGCAGCTTAGGAGGGGGCAAAGATACGCAGTATTTT
clone size: .; D gene: .; J gene: TRBJ2-5; V gene: TRBV29-1; CDR3 protein: CSVEFGRGSAETQYF; CDR3 DNA: TGCAGCGTTGAATTCGGCAGGGGAAGTGCGGAGACCCAGTACTTC
clone size: .; D gene: TRBD2; J gene: TRBJ2-3; V gene: TRBV20-1; CDR3 protein: CSATWPGGPADTQYF; CDR3 DNA: TGCAGTGCTACTTGGCCGGGGGGACCCGCAGATACGCAGTATTTT
clone size: .; D gene: .; J gene: TRBJ1-4; V gene: TRBV5-1; CDR3 protein: CASSASSGDTNNEKLFF; CDR3 DNA: TGCGCCAGCAGCGCGTCCTCCGGGGACACCAATAATGAAAAACTGTTTTTT
clone size: few; D gene: .; J gene: TRBJ1-1; V gene: TRBV10-1; CDR3 protein: CASSDGGPEAFF; CDR3 DNA: TGCGCCAGCAGTGATGGAGGACCAGAAGCTTTCTTT
clone size: many; D gene: .; J gene: TRBJ2-1; V gene: TRBV25-1; CDR3 protein: CASSESGIHEQFF; CDR3 DNA: TGTGCCAGCAGTGAATCAGGGATCCATGAGCAGTTCTTC
clone size: many; D gene: .; J gene: TRBJ2-5; V gene: TRBV14; CDR3 protein: CASSQGGRETQYF; CDR3 DNA: TGTGCCAGCAGCCAAGGTGGACGAGAGACCCAGTACTTC
clone size: .; D gene: TRBD1; J gene: TRBJ2-2; V gene: TRBV7-3; CDR3 protein: CASSLRDRAAGELFF; CDR3 DNA: TGTGCCAGCAGCCTCCGGGACAGGGCTGCCGGGGAGCTGTTTTTT
clone size: many; D gene: .; J gene: TRBJ2-3; V gene: TRBV7-2; CDR3 protein: CASSVSTDTQYF; CDR3 DNA: TGTGCCAGCAGCGTTAGCACAGATACGCAGTATTTT
clone size: few; D gene: .; J gene: TRBJ1-2; V gene: TRBV29-1; CDR3 protein: CSVEHPEGNYGYTF; CDR3 DNA: TGCAGCGTTGAACATCCGGAGGGGAACTATGGCTACACCTTC
clone size: few; D gene: .; J gene: TRBJ2-5; V gene: TRBV4-3; CDR3 protein: CASSQVGGGQETQYF; CDR3 DNA: TGCGCCAGCAGCCAAGTTGGGGGCGGACAAGAGACCCAGTACTTC
clone size: few; D gene: .; J gene: TRBJ2-3; V gene: TRBV5-1; CDR3 protein: CASSSQNTQYF; CDR3 DNA: TGCGCCAGCAGCTCCCAGAACACGCAGTATTTT
clone size: few; D gene: .; J gene: TRBJ2-3; V gene: TRBV5-1; CDR3 protein: CASSFTGQTQGQYF; CDR3 DNA: TGCGCCAGCAGCTTTACGGGACAAACTCAGGGGCAGTATTTT
clone size: .; D gene: TRBD1; J gene: TRBJ1-2; V gene: TRBV5-6; CDR3 protein: CASRPQGAWGYTF; CDR3 DNA: TGTGCCAGCAGACCACAGGGGGCCTGGGGCTACACCTTC
clone size: few; D gene: .; J gene: TRBJ1-1; V gene: TRBV5-6; CDR3 protein: CASSLDFGSMNTEAFF; CDR3 DNA: TGTGCCAGCAGCTTGGACTTTGGGAGCATGAACACTGAAGCTTTCTTT
clone size: few; D gene: .; J gene: TRBJ2-1; V gene: TRBV24-1; CDR3 protein: CATSKYRDGSYNEQFF; CDR3 DNA: TGTGCCACCAGTAAATACCGGGACGGCTCCTACAATGAGCAGTTCTTC
clone size: .; D gene: .; J gene: TRBJ2-5; V gene: TRBV10-3; CDR3 protein: CAISEEGAGRETQYF; CDR3 DNA: TGTGCCATCAGTGAGGAGGGGGCGGGGAGAGAGACCCAGTACTTC
clone size: .; D gene: .; J gene: TRBJ2-5; V gene: TRBV7-9; CDR3 protein: CASSGEGVDYQETQYF; CDR3 DNA: TGTGCCAGCTCCGGAGAGGGGGTGGACTACCAGGAGACCCAGTACTTC
clone size: few; D gene: TRBD1; J gene: TRBJ1-1; V gene: TRBV5-1; CDR3 protein: CASSIRQGGNTEAFF; CDR3 DNA: TGCGCCAGCAGCATCCGACAGGGTGGGAACACTGAAGCTTTCTTT
clone size: .; D gene: .; J gene: TRBJ2-5; V gene: TRBV5-1; CDR3 protein: CASSLDQGGETQYF; CDR3 DNA: TGCGCCAGCAGCTTGGATCAGGGCGGGGAGACCCAGTACTTC
clone size: .; D gene: TRBD1; J gene: TRBJ2-3; V gene: TRBV5-4; CDR3 protein: CASSRDIDRGGTDTQYF; CDR3 DNA: TGTGCCAGCAGCAGAGACATCGACAGGGGAGGCACAGATACGCAGTATTTT
clone size: many; D gene: .; J gene: TRBJ2-3; V gene: TRBV4-1; CDR3 protein: CASSRRPRGDTQYF; CDR3 DNA: TGCGCCAGCAGCCGCCGACCGAGGGGCGATACGCAGTATTTT
clone size: few; D gene: .; J gene: TRBJ2-1; V gene: TRBV4-2; CDR3 protein: CASSRPSGGNEQFF; CDR3 DNA: TGTGCCAGCAGCCGACCGAGCGGAGGCAATGAGCAGTTCTTC
clone size: few; D gene: .; J gene: TRBJ2-3; V gene: TRBV25-1; CDR3 protein: CASSEYARPSTDTQYF; CDR3 DNA: TGTGCCAGCAGTGAATATGCCAGGCCGAGCACAGATACGCAGTATTTT
clone size: .; D gene: .; J gene: TRBJ1-5; V gene: TRBV7-9; CDR3 protein: CASSLGPGFNQPQHF; CDR3 DNA: TGTGCCAGCAGCTTAGGACCGGGGTTCAATCAGCCCCAGCATTTT
clone size: many; D gene: TRBD1; J gene: TRBJ2-4; V gene: TRBV4-3; CDR3 protein: CASSQRQGAGNIQYF; CDR3 DNA: TGCGCCAGCAGCCAACGCCAGGGGGCCGGGAACATTCAGTACTTC
clone size: .; D gene: .; J gene: TRBJ2-4; V gene: TRBV5-1; CDR3 protein: CASSLPEAGGTINIQYF; CDR3 DNA: TGCGCCAGCAGCTTGCCTGAGGCAGGGGGGACCATAAACATTCAGTACTTC
clone size: few; D gene: .; J gene: TRBJ2-5; V gene: TRBV12-3/TRBV12-4; CDR3 protein: CASSFTGFQETQYF; CDR3 DNA: TGTGCCAGCAGTTTTACGGGGTTTCAAGAGACCCAGTACTTC
clone size: many; D gene: .; J gene: TRBJ2-6; V gene: TRBV10-3; CDR3 protein: CAISGTGGAGANVLTF; CDR3 DNA: TGTGCCATCAGTGGAACAGGAGGGGCTGGGGCCAACGTCCTGACTTTC
clone size: few; D gene: .; J gene: TRBJ2-1; V gene: TRBV7-2; CDR3 protein: CASSLVGTGRYNEQFF; CDR3 DNA: TGTGCCAGCAGCTTAGTAGGGACTGGGCGGTACAATGAGCAGTTCTTC
clone size: .; D gene: .; J gene: TRBJ1-1; V gene: TRBV7-9; CDR3 protein: CASRQVGTEAFF; CDR3 DNA: TGTGCCAGCAGGCAGGTGGGTACTGAAGCTTTCTTT
clone size: many; D gene: .; J gene: TRBJ1-2; V gene: TRBV15; CDR3 protein: CATSRDLKGPEGYTF; CDR3 DNA: TGTGCCACCAGCAGAGATCTTAAGGGTCCGGAGGGCTACACCTTC
clone size: few; D gene: .; J gene: TRBJ2-3; V gene: TRBV24-1; CDR3 protein: CATSAGPSTDTQYF; CDR3 DNA: TGTGCCACCAGTGCGGGGCCCAGCACAGATACGCAGTATTTT
clone size: many; D gene: TRBD1; J gene: TRBJ2-7; V gene: TRBV20-1; CDR3 protein: CSAPTGTASSYEQYF; CDR3 DNA: TGCAGTGCCCCTACCGGGACAGCGTCCTCCTACGAGCAGTACTTC
clone size: many; D gene: .; J gene: TRBJ2-3; V gene: TRBV5-6; CDR3 protein: CASSLAGTTDTQYF; CDR3 DNA: TGTGCCAGCAGTTTGGCAGGAACCACAGATACGCAGTATTTT
clone size: many; D gene: .; J gene: TRBJ2-5; V gene: TRBV5-1; CDR3 protein: CASSLEAFGETQYF; CDR3 DNA: TGCGCCAGCAGCTTGGAAGCTTTCGGGGAGACCCAGTACTTC
clone size: few; D gene: TRBD1; J gene: TRBJ1-2; V gene: TRBV3-1; CDR3 protein: CASSKQGLGYGYTF; CDR3 DNA: TGTGCCAGCAGTAAACAGGGGTTGGGCTATGGCTACACCTTC